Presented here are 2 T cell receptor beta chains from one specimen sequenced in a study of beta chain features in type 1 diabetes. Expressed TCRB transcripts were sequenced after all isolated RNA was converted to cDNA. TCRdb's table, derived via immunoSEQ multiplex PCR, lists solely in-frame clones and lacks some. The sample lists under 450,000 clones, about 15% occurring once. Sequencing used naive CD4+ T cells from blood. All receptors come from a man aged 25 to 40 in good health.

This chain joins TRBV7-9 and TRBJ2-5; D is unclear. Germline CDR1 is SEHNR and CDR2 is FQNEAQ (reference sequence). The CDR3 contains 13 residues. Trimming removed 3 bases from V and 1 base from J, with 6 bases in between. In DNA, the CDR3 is TGTGCCAGCAGCTTCAGATTCCAAGAGACCCAGTACTTC. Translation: CASSFRFQETQYF.

The CDR3 DNA reads TGTGCCAGCAGCGTAGGGGCGGGGAGCTCCTACGAGCAGTACTTC. Translated: CASSVGAGSSYEQYF. The chain couples TRBV9 to TRBJ2-7; D is perhaps TRBD2 (6 bases). V gave up 0 bases and J gave up 0 bases, with 10 bases separating them. CDR1 and CDR2 (germline): SGDLS, YYNGEE. The CDR3 runs 15 residues.